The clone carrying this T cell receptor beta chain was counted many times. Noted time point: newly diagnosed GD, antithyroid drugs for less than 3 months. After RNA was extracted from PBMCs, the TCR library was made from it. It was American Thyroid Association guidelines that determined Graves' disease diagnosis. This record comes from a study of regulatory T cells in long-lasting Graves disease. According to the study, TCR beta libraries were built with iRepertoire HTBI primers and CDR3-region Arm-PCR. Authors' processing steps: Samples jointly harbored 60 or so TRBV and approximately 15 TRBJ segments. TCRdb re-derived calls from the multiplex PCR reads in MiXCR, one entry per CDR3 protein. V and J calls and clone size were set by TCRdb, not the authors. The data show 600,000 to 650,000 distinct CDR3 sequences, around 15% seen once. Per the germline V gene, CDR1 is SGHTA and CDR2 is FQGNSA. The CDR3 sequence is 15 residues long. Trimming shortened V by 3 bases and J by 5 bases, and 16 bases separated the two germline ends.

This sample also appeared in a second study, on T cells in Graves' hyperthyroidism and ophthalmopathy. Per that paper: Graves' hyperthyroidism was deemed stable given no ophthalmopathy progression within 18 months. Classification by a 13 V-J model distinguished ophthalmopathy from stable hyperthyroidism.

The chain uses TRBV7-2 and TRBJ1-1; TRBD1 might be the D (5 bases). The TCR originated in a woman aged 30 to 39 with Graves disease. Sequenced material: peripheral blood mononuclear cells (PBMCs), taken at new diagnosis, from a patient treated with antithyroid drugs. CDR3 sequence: CASSLEGLRGTEAFF. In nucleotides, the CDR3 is TGTGCCAGCAGCTTGGAGGGCCTACGGGGGACTGAAGCTTTCTTT.